This TCR beta chain is drawn from a study of cytomegalovirus exposure and HLA in healthy donors. Study-wide results and caveats: Testing in vitro showed a few CMV-associated chains specific for CMV antigens.

V shed 2 bases and J shed 6 bases, with 9 bases lying between them. Germline lookup yields CDR1 LNHNV and CDR2 YYDKDF (reference sequence). The CDR3 runs 13 residues. Repertoires were generated with immunoSEQ multiplex PCR, while TCRdb's copy carries only in-frame clones and drops some. The sample consists of around 190,000 clones, 86% of them appearing once. Points on this clone: Its target is not known.

The sample was PBMCs. This receptor was taken from a woman aged 18-29 years in good health and CMV-seronegative. V and J are TRBV15 and TRBJ2-3; D remains ambiguous. The CDR3 region is CATSRTPADTQYF. The CDR3 bases are TGTGCCACCAGCAGAACTCCTGCCGATACGCAGTATTTT. The full variable domain, completed using reference TRBV15 and TRBJ2-3, is DAMVIQNPRYQVTQFGKPVTLSCSQTLNHNVMYWYQQKSSQAPKLLFHYYDKDFNNEADTPDNFQSRRPNTSFCFLDIRSPGLGDTAMYLCATSRTPADTQYFGPGTRLTVL.